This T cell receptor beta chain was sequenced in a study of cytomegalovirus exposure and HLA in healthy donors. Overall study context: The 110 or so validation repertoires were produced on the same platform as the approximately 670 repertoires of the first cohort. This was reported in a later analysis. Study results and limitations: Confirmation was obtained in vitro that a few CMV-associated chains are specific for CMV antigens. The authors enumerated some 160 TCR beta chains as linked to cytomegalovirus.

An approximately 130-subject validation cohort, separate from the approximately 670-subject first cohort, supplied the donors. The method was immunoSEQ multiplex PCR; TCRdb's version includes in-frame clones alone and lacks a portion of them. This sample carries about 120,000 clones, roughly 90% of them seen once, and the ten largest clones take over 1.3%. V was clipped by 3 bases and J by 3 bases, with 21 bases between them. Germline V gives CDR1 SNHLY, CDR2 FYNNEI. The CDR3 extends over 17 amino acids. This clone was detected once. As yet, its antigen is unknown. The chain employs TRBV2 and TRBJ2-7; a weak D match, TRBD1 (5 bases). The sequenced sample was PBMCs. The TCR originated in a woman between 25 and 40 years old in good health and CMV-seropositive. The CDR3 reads CASSDAGWGQNIYEQYF. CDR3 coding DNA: TGTGCCAGCAGTGACGCCGGGTGGGGCCAGAATATCTACGAGCAGTACTTC.